A single sample is the source of the 31 T cell receptor beta chains below, sequenced in a study of CD8 T cells in ankylosing spondylitis. TCRdb processed the 5' RACE reads anew with MiXCR; each CDR3 protein has one entry. The table includes about 300,000 distinct CDR3 sequences, more than 9% detected once. Input material: blood, either unsorted or a sorted T cell fraction (not recorded which). The receptors were gathered from a female donor with ankylosing spondylitis or in good health (not recorded which).

This clonotype was detected many times. The chain's CDR3 is CSARETNYGYTF. In DNA, the CDR3 is TGCAGTGCCCGGGAGACTAACTATGGCTACACCTTC. This sequence joins TRBV20-1 and TRBJ1-2; D is unclear. Trimming took off 6 bases at V and 0 bases at J, with 8 bases between the two ends. Germline lookup yields CDR1 DFQATT and CDR2 SNEGSKA (reference sequence). The length of the CDR3 is 12 residues.

With respect to this clonotype: This may be a read error: a much more frequent sequence differs by one nucleotide. The genes are TRBV29-1 and TRBJ2-7; weak D call: TRBD1 (6 bases). The CDR3 consists of 14 residues. Germline CDR1 reads SQVTM; CDR2 reads ANQGSEA. DNA of the CDR3: TGCTGCGTTGATGGTGGACAGTTACGCAACGAGCAGTACTTC. It is translated as CCVDGGQLRNEQYF.

This clonotype was observed many times. The chain combines TRBV2 with TRBJ1-1, with no clear D. The germline V and J ends were trimmed by 4 bases and 1 base, with 10 bases remaining between them. CDR1 is SNHLY and CDR2 is FYNNEI in the germline V gene. CDR3 length equals 14 residues. CDR3 nucleotides: TGTGCCAGCAGTGCGGAGAGAGGGAACACTGAAGCTTTCTTT. This encodes CASSAERGNTEAFF.

The table lists this clonotype with many counts. The chain is built from TRBV5-1 and TRBJ2-6; D perhaps matches TRBD1 (6 bases). With 1 base removed from V and 0 bases from J, the gap between germline ends came to 8 bases. Germline V gives CDR1 SGHRS, CDR2 YFSETQ. The CDR3 is 16 residues long. The CDR3 region has the DNA TGCGCCAGCAGCTTGTCAGGGGTCTCTGGGGCCAACGTCCTGACTTTC. Protein sequence: CASSLSGVSGANVLTF.

The chain links TRBV29-1 to TRBJ1-2, with 7 positions matching TRBD1. V trimming: 6 bases; J trimming: 7 bases; junction bases outside the gene matches: 14. The CDR3 sequence is 14 residues long. The germline CDR1 and CDR2 sequences are SQVTM and ANQGSEA. Here the CDR3 reads CSVRPRQGGSGYTF. CDR3 DNA sequence: TGCAGCGTCCGCCCTAGACAGGGAGGCAGTGGCTACACCTTC.

This clonotype was seen more than once but under ten times. J is TRBJ2-7 and V is TRBV4-3, with TRBD2 matching 7 bases. This CDR3 spans 17 amino acids. After removal of 0 bases from V and 6 bases from J, the junction contained 14 bases not matched to a gene. In germline, CDR1 is LGHNA, CDR2 YSLEER. DNA of the CDR3: TGCGCCAGCAGCCAAGATGGTCCGAGCGGGATGCCCTCCGAGCAGTACTTC. It specifies CASSQDGPSGMPSEQYF.

The V and J genes are TRBV7-6 and TRBJ2-4; maybe TRBD1 (5 bases). Germline V gene sequence: CDR1 SGHVS, CDR2 FNYEAQ. This CDR3 comprises 15 residues. V was clipped by 5 bases and J by 3 bases, with 14 bases between them. The CDR3 DNA reads as TGTGCCAGCAGCCCTGTAGTCAGGGACAAAAACATTCAGTACTTC. This gives the protein CASSPVVRDKNIQYF.

This clonotype occurred many times. V and J are TRBV5-1 and TRBJ2-2; TRBD1 matches at 8 bases. The V gene's germline CDR1 is SGHRS and CDR2 YFSETQ. J was trimmed by 8 bases and V by 3 bases; bases with no gene match: 9. The CDR3 spans 15 residues. CDR3 region: CASSSAGGDQGELFF. The CDR3 nucleotides read TGCGCCAGCAGCTCGGCAGGGGGCGACCAAGGGGAGCTGTTTTTT.

V and J are TRBV19 and TRBJ1-4; 7 positions agree with TRBD1. Germline CDR1 reads LNHDA; CDR2 reads SQIVND (reference sequence). The CDR3 is made up of 14 amino acids. J lost 5 bases, V lost 10 bases, and 10 bases had no gene match. Here the CDR3 DNA reads TGTGCCATTGCTTCCGGGACAGTGAATGAAAAACTGTTTTTT. Translation: CAIASGTVNEKLFF.

This chain connects TRBV5-1 to TRBJ1-5, with D unresolved. Trimming removed 0 bases at V and 1 base at J, with 8 bases between. This CDR3 is 15 amino acids long. CDR1 SGHRS and CDR2 YFSETQ come from the germline V gene. CDR3: CASSLDFRSNQPQHF. The CDR3 DNA sequence: TGCGCCAGCAGCTTGGATTTTAGGAGCAATCAGCCCCAGCATTTT.

This clonotype showed up many times. The chain carries TRBV3-1 and TRBJ1-1; D gene unclear. Germline CDR1 reads LGHDT; CDR2 reads YNNKEL (reference sequence). Trimming stripped 0 bases from V and 3 bases from J, with 5 bases between. This CDR3 spans 13 amino acids. CDR3 sequence: CASSQDPHTEAFF. The CDR3 region has the DNA TGTGCCAGCAGCCAAGATCCGCACACTGAAGCTTTCTTT.

This clonotype showed up many times. This chain links TRBV3-1 with TRBJ2-1; D remains ambiguous. There are 15 residues in the CDR3. In germline, CDR1 is LGHDT, CDR2 YNNKEL (reference sequence). V gave up 0 bases and J gave up 9 bases, with 15 bases separating them. The CDR3 DNA reads as TGTGCCAGCAGCCAAGAGGTCTGGGCATCCGGTGAGCAGTTCTTC. This codes for CASSQEVWASGEQFF.

This clonotype occurred many times. The chain couples TRBV5-1 to TRBJ2-3; 12 nucleotides align to TRBD2. CDR3 length equals 16 residues. With V trimmed by 4 bases and J by 4 bases, 7 bases remained unmatched. Germline CDR1 is SGHRS and CDR2 is YFSETQ. This CDR3 is CASSMTSGGASDTQYF. The CDR3 DNA reads as TGCGCCAGCAGCATGACTAGCGGGGGTGCTTCAGATACGCAGTATTTT.

At least ten counts were recorded for this clonotype. The J gene is TRBJ2-1, the V gene TRBV5-1; the match to TRBD1 covers 7 bases. V lost 3 bases and J lost 2; bases outside the gene matches: 2. The CDR3 runs to 14 residues. CDR1 is SGHRS, CDR2 YFSETQ, per germline. CDR3: CASSSGQTYNEQFF. The CDR3 nucleotides are TGCGCCAGCAGCTCGGGACAGACCTACAATGAGCAGTTCTTC.

In its sample, this clonotype was seen many times. V usage is TRBV4-2 and J usage is TRBJ2-6, with unresolved D. Germline V lookup: CDR1 LGHNA, CDR2 YNFKEQ. V dropped 0 bases and J dropped 0 bases, with 6 bases sitting between them. This CDR3 contains 16 residues. As DNA, the CDR3 is TGTGCCAGCAGCCAAGATGCAAGCTCTGGGGCCAACGTCCTGACTTTC. Translated, it gives CASSQDASSGANVLTF.

There are a few counts of this clonotype. This rearrangement joins TRBV19 to TRBJ2-1, with TRBD1 matching 9 bases. This CDR3 is 14 amino acids long. With 10 bases clipped from V and 7 bases from J, the junction kept 11 bases outside the gene matches. Germline-derived CDR1 and CDR2 are LNHDA and SQIVND (reference sequence). CDR3 residues: CATLDRGYVNEQFF. CDR3 in DNA: TGTGCCACGCTGGACAGGGGATATGTGAATGAGCAGTTCTTC.

This chain joins TRBV14 and TRBJ2-7; 10 nucleotides match TRBD1. With V trimmed by 3 bases and J by 3 bases, 8 bases remained unmatched. The CDR3 consists of 16 residues. The V gene's germline CDR1 is SGHDN and CDR2 FVKESK. CDR3 amino acids: CASSHKSGTGVYEQYF. CDR3 DNA: TGTGCCAGCAGCCACAAATCCGGGACAGGGGTCTACGAGCAGTACTTC. Complete variable domain (other parts from reference TRBV14 and TRBJ2-7): EAGVTQFPSHSVIEKGQTVTLRCDPISGHDNLYWYRRVMGKEIKFLLHFVKESKQDESGMPNNRFLAERTGGTYSTLKVQPAELEDSGVYFCASSHKSGTGVYEQYFGPGTRLTVT.

This clonotype was detected a few times. The chain carries TRBV20-1 and TRBJ2-4, with D tentatively TRBD1 (5 bases). The CDR3 has 14 amino acids. Trimming cost V 4 bases and J 6 bases, with 16 bases left between them. CDR1 DFQATT and CDR2 SNEGSKA come from the germline V gene (reference sequence). This chain's CDR3 is CSATGIESVNIQYF. CDR3 bases: TGCAGTGCTACAGGGATAGAGTCGGTAAACATTCAGTACTTC.

This clonotype was found a few times. The chain recombines TRBV6-6 with TRBJ2-2, with unresolved D. Trimming stripped 5 bases from V and 4 bases from J, with 8 bases between. The CDR3 is 13 residues long. Germline loops: CDR1 MNHNY, CDR2 SVGAGI (reference sequence). This chain's CDR3 is CASSHWVTGELFF. CDR3 sequence (DNA): TGTGCCAGCAGTCACTGGGTCACCGGGGAGCTGTTTTTT.

This clonotype was recorded at least ten times. The CDR3 reads CASSEGPTGRNQPQHF. Here the CDR3 DNA reads TGTGCCAGCAGTGAAGGGCCGACAGGGCGCAATCAGCCCCAGCATTTT. The chain is built from TRBV2 and TRBJ1-5, with 7 nucleotides matching TRBD1. The CDR3 runs 16 residues. J lost 2 bases, V lost 1 base, and 5 bases had no gene match. The germline V gene has CDR1 SNHLY and CDR2 FYNNEI. Together with reference TRBV2 and TRBJ1-5, the CDR3 gives the full variable domain: EPEVTQTPSHQVTQMGQEVILRCVPISNHLYFYWYRQILGQKVEFLVSFYNNEISEKSEIFDDQFSVERPDGSNFTLKIRSTKLEDSAMYFCASSEGPTGRNQPQHFGDGTRLSIL.

This clonotype was seen a few times. This chain joins TRBV28 and TRBJ2-7; 7 nucleotides line up with TRBD1. V was clipped by 5 bases and J by 3 bases; unmatched bases: 10. This CDR3 has 15 residues. CDR1 is MDHEN and CDR2 is SYDVKM in the germline V gene. For the CDR3, the DNA is TGTGCCAGCAGTAAAGGGGGACAGAGCTACTACGAGCAGTACTTC. It encodes CASSKGGQSYYEQYF.

This clonotype came up a few times. J is TRBJ1-3 and V is TRBV29-1, with D hard to call. Trimming left V 7 bases short and J 0 bases short, with 7 bases between. This CDR3 is built from 12 residues. Germline loops: CDR1 SQVTM, CDR2 ANQGSEA. CDR3 in DNA: TGCAGCGCCCGAATCTCTGGAAACACCATATATTTT. As protein: CSARISGNTIYF.

The chain employs TRBV28 and TRBJ1-5; D is perhaps TRBD1 (6 bases). Trimming cost V 5 bases and J 2 bases, with 16 bases left between them. Germline V lookup: CDR1 MDHEN, CDR2 SYDVKM. The CDR3 runs to 16 residues. The CDR3 spells CASSTKRGFRNQPQHF. The CDR3 nucleotides read TGTGCCAGCAGTACGAAGAGGGGGTTTCGCAATCAGCCCCAGCATTTT.

This chain joins TRBV20-1 and TRBJ2-3; D possibly matches TRBD1 or TRBD2 (5 bases each). Germline values: CDR1 DFQATT, CDR2 SNEGSKA (reference sequence). The CDR3 contains 15 residues. V was trimmed by 5 bases and J by 0 bases, leaving 15 bases between them. The CDR3 is CSALRDLSSTDTQYF. The CDR3 DNA reads as TGCAGTGCTCTCCGGGACCTCAGTAGCACAGATACGCAGTATTTT.

The genes are TRBV5-1 and TRBJ1-2; 7 bases align to TRBD1. The CDR3 consists of 14 residues. V was clipped by 5 bases and J by 2 bases; unmatched bases: 6. Germline V gene sequence: CDR1 SGHRS, CDR2 YFSETQ. Here the CDR3 reads CASSSTGRNYGYTF. The CDR3 DNA sequence: TGCGCCAGCAGTTCGACAGGGAGGAACTATGGCTACACCTTC. The variable domain in full, completed from reference TRBV5-1 and TRBJ1-2, reads KAGVTQTPRYLIKTRGQQVTLSCSPISGHRSVSWYQQTPGQGLQFLFEYFSETQRNKGNFPGRFSGRQFSNSRSEMNVSTLELGDSALYLCASSSTGRNYGYTFGSGTRLTVV.

In regard to this clonotype: A much larger clone lies a single base off, so this may be a read error. The V and J genes are TRBV7-2 and TRBJ2-3, with D perhaps TRBD1 (5 bases). V lost 4 bases and J lost 1, with 9 bases in between. Germline assignment: CDR1 SGHTA and CDR2 FQGNSA. CDR3 length: 14 residues. DNA for the CDR3: TGTGCCAGCAGCTGGACAACCGGCACAGATACGCAGTATTTT. Protein sequence: CASSWTTGTDTQYF.

The V and J genes are TRBV5-1 and TRBJ2-1, with D unclear. Trimming stripped 5 bases from V and 7 bases from J, with 7 bases between. The germline V gene has CDR1 SGHRS and CDR2 YFSETQ. This CDR3 is built from 11 residues. In DNA, the CDR3 is TGCGCCAGCAGAGAGAATAATGAGCAGTTCTTC. Translating gives CASRENNEQFF.

This chain links TRBV5-1 with TRBJ1-5, with D unresolved. The CDR3 has 13 amino acids. Trimming removed 4 bases from V and 9 bases from J, with 14 bases in between. The germline gives CDR1 SGHRS, CDR2 YFSETQ. In DNA, the CDR3 is TGCGCCAGCAGCGACGCGGCCTCCGGGCCCCAGCATTTT. This encodes CASSDAASGPQHF.

The chain is built from TRBV11-2 and TRBJ1-6, with D uncertain. The CDR3 runs 15 residues. V gave up 2 bases and J gave up 8 bases, with 13 bases separating them. Germline V CDR1 and CDR2: SGHAT, FQNNGV. CDR3 loop: CASSLSDLRDSPLHF. In DNA form, the CDR3 reads TGTGCCAGCAGCTTAAGTGACCTGAGGGATTCACCCCTCCACTTT. The whole variable domain, filled in from reference TRBV11-2 and TRBJ1-6, reads EAGVAQSPRYKIIEKRQSVAFWCNPISGHATLYWYQQILGQGPKLLIQFQNNGVVDDSQLPKDRFSAERLKGVDSTLKIQPAKLEDSAVYLCASSLSDLRDSPLHFGNGTRLTVT.

This clonotype was counted at least ten times. The gene calls are TRBV25-1 and TRBJ2-7, with TRBD1 matching 8 bases. Per the germline V gene, CDR1 is MGHDK and CDR2 is SYGVNS. V lost 5 bases to trimming and J lost 2 bases; unmatched junction nucleotides: 8. CDR3 length: 15 amino acids. CDR3 coding DNA: TGTGCCAGCAGTAAACGGGACAGGCGTCCCTACGAGCAGTACTTC. Translating gives CASSKRDRRPYEQYF.

On this clonotype itself: An end of the junction does not agree with germline; a read error may underlie this. The chain employs TRBV2 and TRBJ2-3; D might be TRBD1 (5 bases). This CDR3 has 14 residues. Per the germline V gene, CDR1 is SNHLY and CDR2 is FYNNEI. The CDR3 reads CASSEDSRTDTQYF. The CDR3, as DNA: TGTGCCAGCAGCGAAGACAGCCGCACAGATACGCAGTATTTT.